This TCR beta chain is from a study of Ad26.COV2.S vaccination and SARS-CoV-2 variants. Overall study: By the intramuscular route, Ad26.COV2.S was given once, or twice 56 days apart.

Broader study findings: Similar non-spike TCR breadth was seen in vaccine and placebo recipients.

Sequencing used immunoSEQ multiplex PCR; TCRdb keeps in-frame clones, though not all of them. The repertoire holds almost 400,000 clones, with around 89% as singletons. Per the germline V gene, CDR1 is MDHEN and CDR2 is SYDVKM. The CDR3 runs 12 residues. Trimming took off 7 bases at V and 2 bases at J, with 7 bases between the two ends. Comment on this clone: The antigen remains unidentified.

The treatment here: over 15 received Ad26.COV2.S at low or high dose, single or two shots; about 5 received placebo; per-sample allocation not given. Repertoires come from day 63 after the first vaccine or placebo injection. The chain uses TRBV28 and TRBJ2-3; no reliable D call. Sequencing was performed on peripheral blood, taken in a trial of Ad26.COV2.S vaccine versus placebo. This receptor was identified in a person aged 18-60 years who received the Ad26.COV2.S COVID-19 vaccine or a placebo. The CDR3 is CASISDTDTQYF. The CDR3 DNA sequence: TGTGCCAGCATCAGTGACACAGATACGCAGTATTTT.